The rows below give T cell receptor beta chains drawn from one sample of a study of cytomegalovirus exposure and HLA in healthy donors. Produced via immunoSEQ multiplex PCR; TCRdb's table is partial and in-frame only. Of more than 55,000 clones listed, more than 80% are singletons. Sequenced material: PBMCs. The source of these receptors is a man in his late teens or twenties in good health and CMV-seronegative. Each CDR3 is given with its conserved first and last residue. The order of the fields is clone size, J gene, V gene, D gene, CDR3 protein, CDR3 DNA. D genes are given only for firm matches. Only part of the rows carry a size: once, few, many, or a class if the clone is expanded.

clone_size: .; j_call: TRBJ1-2; v_call: TRBV27; d_call: .; cdr3_aa: CASSFDRGNYGYTF; cdr3_nt: TGTGCCAGCAGTTTTGACAGAGGAAACTATGGCTACACCTTC
clone_size: .; j_call: TRBJ1-5; v_call: TRBV5-4; d_call: .; cdr3_aa: CASSAQGQPQHF; cdr3_nt: TGTGCCAGCAGCGCACAGGGTCAGCCCCAGCATTTT
clone_size: .; j_call: TRBJ1-3; v_call: TRBV5-4; d_call: TRBD1; cdr3_aa: CASSSGQGGNTIYF; cdr3_nt: TGTGCCAGCAGCTCGGGACAGGGGGGAAACACCATATATTTT
clone_size: .; j_call: TRBJ1-2; v_call: TRBV20-1; d_call: TRBD1; cdr3_aa: CSVPGTDGYTF; cdr3_nt: TGCAGTGTTCCCGGGACAGATGGCTACACCTTC
clone_size: .; j_call: TRBJ2-2; v_call: TRBV7-2; d_call: .; cdr3_aa: CASSLVARYTGELFF; cdr3_nt: TGTGCCAGCAGCTTAGTCGCTAGATACACCGGGGAGCTGTTTTTT
clone_size: once; j_call: TRBJ2-7; v_call: TRBV7-9; d_call: TRBD1; cdr3_aa: CASSPGTGGYEQYF; cdr3_nt: TGTGCCAGCAGCCCAGGGACAGGGGGCTACGAGCAGTACTTC
clone_size: .; j_call: TRBJ1-2; v_call: TRBV5-1; d_call: TRBD1; cdr3_aa: CASSYTGDAYGYTF; cdr3_nt: TGCGCCAGCAGCTACACAGGGGACGCCTATGGCTACACCTTC
clone_size: once; j_call: TRBJ2-1; v_call: TRBV9; d_call: TRBD1; cdr3_aa: CASSVLGQGRNEQFF; cdr3_nt: TGTGCCAGCAGCGTATTGGGACAGGGCCGCAATGAGCAGTTCTTC
clone_size: .; j_call: TRBJ2-1; v_call: TRBV7-9; d_call: TRBD2; cdr3_aa: CASSSLAGGMNEQFF; cdr3_nt: TGTGCCAGCAGCTCACTAGCGGGAGGTATGAATGAGCAGTTCTTC
clone_size: .; j_call: TRBJ2-1; v_call: TRBV4-1; d_call: TRBD2; cdr3_aa: CASSQDTRTSAHNEQFF; cdr3_nt: TGCGCCAGCAGCCAAGATACCCGGACTAGCGCACACAATGAGCAGTTCTTC
clone_size: .; j_call: TRBJ2-7; v_call: TRBV13; d_call: .; cdr3_aa: CASSYSEWGVSYEQYF; cdr3_nt: TGTGCCAGCAGCTACTCCGAGTGGGGGGTAAGCTACGAGCAGTACTTC
clone_size: .; j_call: TRBJ2-4; v_call: TRBV11-2; d_call: .; cdr3_aa: CASSLGGGRDKNIQYF; cdr3_nt: TGTGCCAGCAGCTTGGGGGGGGGCCGGGACAAAAACATTCAGTACTTC
clone_size: .; j_call: TRBJ2-5; v_call: TRBV2; d_call: .; cdr3_aa: CASSEGWTAQETQYF; cdr3_nt: TGTGCCAGCAGTGAAGGCTGGACAGCCCAAGAGACCCAGTACTTC
clone_size: .; j_call: TRBJ2-1; v_call: TRBV5-6; d_call: TRBD2; cdr3_aa: CASSGAGTSRNEQFF; cdr3_nt: TGTGCCAGCAGCGGTGCCGGGACTAGCAGAAATGAGCAGTTCTTC
clone_size: .; j_call: TRBJ1-1; v_call: TRBV2; d_call: TRBD1; cdr3_aa: CASTRDSGNTEAFF; cdr3_nt: TGTGCCAGCACTAGGGACAGTGGGAACACTGAAGCTTTCTTT
clone_size: .; j_call: TRBJ1-1; v_call: TRBV7-9; d_call: TRBD1; cdr3_aa: CASSPTGVNTEAFF; cdr3_nt: TGTGCCAGCAGTCCGACAGGGGTGAACACTGAAGCTTTCTTT
clone_size: .; j_call: TRBJ2-2; v_call: TRBV25-1; d_call: TRBD1; cdr3_aa: CASSPWTGSGTGELFF; cdr3_nt: TGTGCCAGCAGCCCTTGGACAGGGAGTGGTACCGGGGAGCTGTTTTTT
clone_size: .; j_call: TRBJ2-3; v_call: TRBV5-1; d_call: TRBD2; cdr3_aa: CASSLVAGVTDTQYF; cdr3_nt: TGCGCCAGCAGCTTGGTAGCGGGAGTTACAGATACGCAGTATTTT
clone_size: .; j_call: TRBJ2-7; v_call: TRBV7-9; d_call: .; cdr3_aa: CASRTGYGEQYF; cdr3_nt: TGTGCCAGTCGAACAGGGTACGGCGAGCAGTACTTC
clone_size: .; j_call: TRBJ2-7; v_call: TRBV2; d_call: .; cdr3_aa: CASIGLSYEQYF; cdr3_nt: TGTGCCAGCATTGGGCTCTCCTACGAGCAGTACTTC
clone_size: .; j_call: TRBJ2-1; v_call: TRBV5-1; d_call: TRBD1; cdr3_aa: CASSHGTGGNNEQFF; cdr3_nt: TGCGCCAGCAGCCATGGGACAGGGGGGAACAATGAGCAGTTCTTC
clone_size: .; j_call: TRBJ1-2; v_call: TRBV5-1; d_call: TRBD1; cdr3_aa: CASSLGGTAEAYGYTF; cdr3_nt: TGCGCCAGCAGCTTGGGGGGGACAGCGGAAGCCTATGGCTACACCTTC
clone_size: .; j_call: TRBJ1-1; v_call: TRBV6-5; d_call: TRBD1; cdr3_aa: CASRQGARAEAFF; cdr3_nt: TGTGCCAGCAGACAGGGGGCGCGGGCTGAAGCTTTCTTT